This TCR beta chain was retrieved from a study of blood T cell repertoires in COVID-19. Overall study: PBMCs, B-cell-depleted T cells, or T cells were the source of the cDNA or gDNA that made up the material.

Profiling relied on immunoSEQ multiplex PCR, and the TCRdb table lists in-frame clones only, not all of them. The data contain about 150,000 clones, roughly four fifths of them singletons. Trimming cost V 6 bases and J 2 bases; bases outside gene matches: 10. Germline V gene lookup returns CDR1 LNHDA and CDR2 SQIVND (reference sequence). The length of the CDR3 is 16 residues. All enrollees were roughly 18 to 90 years old and from under 25 US areas. The rearrangement links TRBV19 to TRBJ1-2; TRBD1 matches at 9 bases. The sequenced sample was PBMCs or T cells enriched from blood (not recorded which). The clonotype was recovered from a man in his fifties who had recovered from COVID-19. The CDR3 sequence: CASSVSGTGNNYGYTF. The CDR3 nucleotides read TGTGCCAGTAGCGTATCCGGGACAGGGAACAACTATGGCTACACCTTC.